These 20 T cell receptor beta chains were sequenced from one sample in a study of neurological immune-mediated disorders. This sample's time point: technical triplicate 3. TCRdb re-analysed the 5' RACE reads in MiXCR, keeping a single row per CDR3 protein. The data show 25,000 to 30,000 distinct CDR3 sequences, with about a sixth seen just once and less than 5.5% held by the top ten. Sequenced material: CD4+ T cells from blood. These receptor sequences come from a female donor with HTLV-1-associated myelopathy (HAM/TSP).

The J gene is TRBJ2-1, the V gene TRBV9; a weak D match, TRBD2 (6 bases). The germline V gene has CDR1 SGDLS and CDR2 YYNGEE. The germline V and J ends were trimmed by 0 bases and 9 bases, with 19 bases remaining between them. There are 16 residues in the CDR3. The CDR3 is CASSVDARAGRSEQFF. The DNA for the CDR3 is TGTGCCAGCAGCGTAGATGCCCGCGCGGGAAGGTCTGAGCAGTTCTTC. Together with reference TRBV9 and TRBJ2-1, the CDR3 gives the full variable domain: DSGVTQTPKHLITATGQRVTLRCSPRSGDLSVYWYQQSLDQGLQFLIQYYNGEERAKGNILERFSAQQFPDLHSELNLSSLELGDSALYFCASSVDARAGRSEQFFGPGTRLTVL.

In its sample, this clonotype was seen many times. V usage is TRBV3-1 and J usage is TRBJ2-2; 9 bases map to TRBD2. The V segment lost 4 bases and the J segment 3 bases; nucleotides outside the gene matches: 15. The germline V gene has CDR1 LGHDT and CDR2 YNNKEL (reference sequence). The CDR3 runs 19 residues. CDR3 sequence (DNA): TGTGCCAGCAGCCCCAAAGGACTAGCGATAGGGCGTGACACCGGGGAGCTGTTTTTT. This sequence encodes CASSPKGLAIGRDTGELFF.

The chain is built from TRBV5-1 and TRBJ1-5, with 9 bases lining up with TRBD1. There are 14 residues in the CDR3. CDR1 and CDR2 (germline): SGHRS, YFSETQ. Trimming removed 3 bases from V and 7 bases from J; junction bases left unmatched: 5. The CDR3 loop reads CASSSTGGGQPQHF. For the CDR3, the DNA is TGCGCCAGCAGCTCCACAGGGGGCGGCCAGCCCCAGCATTTT.

In its sample, this clonotype is medium-sized. The junction does not match germline at one end; this may be a read error. J is TRBJ2-2 and V is TRBV2; 11 bases are shared with TRBD1. The CDR3 runs to 16 residues. Germline CDR1 reads SNHLY; CDR2 reads FYNNEI. In nucleotides, the CDR3 is TGTGCCAGCAGGCTGCGGACAGGGGGCAACACCGGGAAGCTGTTTTTT. Its translation: CASRLRTGGNTGKLFF.

In its sample, this clonotype was seen many times. The genes are TRBV6-5 and TRBJ2-1, with TRBD1 identical over 7 bases. Germline V gene sequence: CDR1 MNHEY, CDR2 SVGAGI. This CDR3 has 13 amino acids. Unmatched junction bases numbered 7, after V lost 5 bases and J lost 9 bases. CDR3 sequence (DNA): TGTGCCAGCAGTCCCGGACAGGCTCGTGAGCAGTTCTTC. It translates to CASSPGQAREQFF.

At least ten counts were recorded for this clonotype. The chain employs TRBV5-1 and TRBJ2-7; D possibly corresponds to TRBD1 (5 bases). Trimming shortened V by 2 bases and J by 4 bases, and 10 bases separated the two germline ends. Germline lookup yields CDR1 SGHRS and CDR2 YFSETQ. CDR3 size: 13 residues. Here the CDR3 DNA reads TGCGCCAGCAGCTTTTCAGGGATTTACGAGCAGTACTTC. This encodes CASSFSGIYEQYF.

This clonotype was counted many times. The chain has TRBV4-3 and TRBJ2-2; D is undetermined. Trimming removed 0 bases at V and 12 bases at J, with 14 bases between. This CDR3 is 14 amino acids long. Germline V lookup: CDR1 LGHNA, CDR2 YSLEER. CDR3 nucleotides: TGCGCCAGCAGCCAAGATGCCGCAAGTCTGAAGCTGTTTTTT. It yields the protein CASSQDAASLKLFF.

This clonotype was seen many times. The chain has TRBV5-5 and TRBJ2-2; 7 positions match TRBD2. Trimming took 7 bases from V and 6 from J; bases not matched to a gene: 9. In germline, CDR1 is SGHKS, CDR2 YYEKEE (reference sequence). The CDR3 contains 14 residues. CDR3 sequence: CASGQTSSAGELFF. In DNA form, the CDR3 reads TGTGCCAGCGGCCAGACTAGCTCCGCCGGGGAGCTGTTTTTT. Based on the CDR3 plus reference TRBV5-5 and TRBJ2-2, the full variable domain is DAGVTQSPTHLIKTRGQQVTLRCSPISGHKSVSWYQQVLGQGPQFIFQYYEKEERGRGNFPDRFSARQFPNYSSELNVNALLLGDSALYLCASGQTSSAGELFFGEGSRLTVL.

The chain recombines TRBV5-5 with TRBJ1-2, with D possibly TRBD1 on 6 matching bases. The germline V and J ends were trimmed by 4 bases and 7 bases, with 17 bases remaining between them. In germline, CDR1 is SGHKS, CDR2 YYEKEE (reference sequence). The CDR3 has 14 amino acids. In DNA, the CDR3 is TGTGCCAGCAGCCTTCCGAGGGGGGCGCGTGGCTACACCTTC. Translating gives CASSLPRGARGYTF. Using reference TRBV5-5 and TRBJ1-2 for the parts outside the CDR3, the full variable domain is DAGVTQSPTHLIKTRGQQVTLRCSPISGHKSVSWYQQVLGQGPQFIFQYYEKEERGRGNFPDRFSARQFPNYSSELNVNALLLGDSALYLCASSLPRGARGYTFGSGTRLTVV.

This clonotype was seen at least ten times. V gene TRBV3-1 combines with J gene TRBJ2-5; D unclear. V was clipped by 0 bases and J by 0 bases, with 11 bases between them. Germline loops: CDR1 LGHDT, CDR2 YNNKEL (reference sequence). The CDR3 is made up of 16 amino acids. The CDR3 here is CASSQDQPKYQETQYF. CDR3 bases: TGTGCCAGCAGCCAAGATCAGCCCAAGTACCAAGAGACCCAGTACTTC.

The sample holds many counts of this clonotype. The chain has TRBV7-2 and TRBJ2-1; D is unclear. Germline V lookup: CDR1 SGHTA, CDR2 FQGNSA. The CDR3 length is 16 residues. V lost 2 bases and J 4 bases, leaving 15 bases between the germline ends. The CDR3 nucleotides are TGTGCCAGCAGCTTACGGTCGACGGAACCGTACAATGAGCAGTTCTTC. The encoded protein is CASSLRSTEPYNEQFF.

The sample holds many counts of this clonotype. The V call is TRBV6-5, the J call TRBJ1-3; no clear D gene. With 2 bases removed from V and 0 bases from J, the gap between germline ends came to 8 bases. Germline values: CDR1 MNHEY, CDR2 SVGAGI. The CDR3 loop spans 15 amino acids. CDR3 DNA sequence: TGTGCCAGCAGTTACCGGGGAGGCTCTGGAAACACCATATATTTT. Its protein product is CASSYRGGSGNTIYF.

The chain carries TRBV9 and TRBJ2-3; 9 bases agree with TRBD2. V shed 2 bases and J 6 bases; nucleotides not matched to a gene: 10. CDR1 and CDR2 from the germline V gene are SGDLS and YYNGEE. This CDR3 has 16 amino acids. The CDR3 reads CASSVDAGGRSDTQYF. CDR3 DNA sequence: TGTGCCAGCAGCGTTGACGCGGGAGGGCGTAGCGATACGCAGTATTTT. Based on the CDR3 plus reference TRBV9 and TRBJ2-3, the full variable domain is DSGVTQTPKHLITATGQRVTLRCSPRSGDLSVYWYQQSLDQGLQFLIQYYNGEERAKGNILERFSAQQFPDLHSELNLSSLELGDSALYFCASSVDAGGRSDTQYFGPGTRLTVL.

The sample holds many counts of this clonotype. The chain recombines TRBV28 with TRBJ1-1; the D is unclear. V was clipped by 5 bases and J by 3 bases, with 10 bases between them. The CDR3 covers 13 residues. Germline lookup yields CDR1 MDHEN and CDR2 SYDVKM. CDR3 protein: CASSLDGYTEAFF. The CDR3 coding sequence is TGTGCCAGCAGTCTTGACGGATACACTGAAGCTTTCTTT. The full variable domain, with the rest looked up from reference TRBV28 and TRBJ1-1, is DVKVTQSSRYLVKRTGEKVFLECVQDMDHENMFWYRQDPGLGLRLIYFSYDVKMKEKGDIPEGYSVSREKKERFSLILESASTNQTSMYLCASSLDGYTEAFFGQGTRLTVV.

This clonotype occurred many times. The chain couples TRBV20-1 to TRBJ2-2; 9 positions agree with TRBD1. V lost 4 bases and J lost 8; bases outside the gene matches: 14. Germline CDR1 is DFQATT and CDR2 is SNEGSKA (reference sequence). CDR3 length: 16 amino acids. CDR3 in amino acids: CSATDSGTGLGGELFF. DNA for the CDR3: TGCAGTGCTACAGATTCCGGGACAGGGTTGGGGGGGGAGCTGTTTTTT.

This clonotype has a count of ten or more. The chain uses TRBV20-1 and TRBJ2-1; the D is unclear. Germline V CDR1 and CDR2: DFQATT, SNEGSKA (reference sequence). The CDR3 runs to 11 residues. The V and J ends lost 3 bases and 5 bases respectively, with 5 bases between them. The chain's CDR3 is CSASTHNEQFF. The CDR3 DNA follows: TGCAGTGCTAGCACCCACAATGAGCAGTTCTTC.

This clonotype was seen ten or more times. The V call is TRBV5-1, the J call TRBJ2-7; 8 bases fit TRBD2. The J segment lost 1 base and the V segment lost 4 bases, leaving 4 bases of the junction unmatched. Germline CDR1 SGHRS, CDR2 YFSETQ. This CDR3 comprises 14 residues. CDR3 DNA: TGCGCCAGCAGCCGGGAGGGACAATCCTACGAGCAGTACTTC. This encodes CASSREGQSYEQYF.

This clonotype was observed many times. The rearrangement joins TRBV5-5 to TRBJ2-1, with 8 bases matching TRBD2. The CDR3 consists of 15 residues. J gave up 3 bases and V 5 bases, and 7 bases lay outside the gene matches. The germline CDR1 and CDR2 sequences are SGHKS and YYEKEE (reference sequence). The chain's CDR3 is CASSRSGSVYNEQFF. CDR3 DNA sequence: TGTGCCAGCAGTAGGAGCGGGAGTGTCTACAATGAGCAGTTCTTC. Full variable domain (rest looked up from reference TRBV5-5 and TRBJ2-1): DAGVTQSPTHLIKTRGQQVTLRCSPISGHKSVSWYQQVLGQGPQFIFQYYEKEERGRGNFPDRFSARQFPNYSSELNVNALLLGDSALYLCASSRSGSVYNEQFFGPGTRLTVL.

The CDR3 bases are TGTGCCAGCAGTTACCCGAATAGCGGGCCTGCGGAGACGCAGTATTTT. Amino acids: CASSYPNSGPAETQYF. The V and J genes are TRBV6-6 and TRBJ2-3; 7 bases are shared with TRBD2. The CDR3 has 16 residues. The J segment lost 9 bases and the V segment lost 2 bases, leaving 14 bases of the junction unmatched. Per the germline V gene, CDR1 is MNHNY and CDR2 is SVGAGI (reference sequence).

This clonotype appeared many times. The genes are TRBV6-1 and TRBJ1-5; D is unclear. Trimming took off 2 bases at V and 0 bases at J, with 14 bases between the two ends. CDR1 and CDR2 from the germline V gene are MNHNS and SASEGT. There are 17 residues in the CDR3. CDR3 nucleotide sequence: TGTGCCAGCAGTGAATCCCCTAGGTTCTATAGCAATCAGCCCCAGCATTTT. Translated: CASSESPRFYSNQPQHF.